These 21 T cell receptor beta chains came from one sample sequenced in a study of CD8 T cells in ankylosing spondylitis. TCRdb redid the calling of the 5' RACE reads with MiXCR, one entry per CDR3 protein. The sample contains 350,000 or so distinct CDR3 sequences, 11% of which appear only once. Material: blood, either unsorted or a sorted T cell fraction (not recorded which). The receptor source for this set is a female donor with ankylosing spondylitis or in good health (not recorded which).

This clonotype was detected ten times or more. This rearrangement joins TRBV9 to TRBJ1-5; the match to TRBD1 covers 7 bases. CDR1 and CDR2 from the germline V gene are SGDLS and YYNGEE. The CDR3 totals 13 residues. V was clipped by 0 bases and J by 6 bases; unmatched bases: 0. The CDR3 reads CASSVGQGQPQHF. CDR3 DNA: TGTGCCAGCAGCGTAGGACAGGGTCAGCCCCAGCATTTT. Combining the CDR3 with reference TRBV9 and TRBJ1-5 gives the whole variable domain DSGVTQTPKHLITATGQRVTLRCSPRSGDLSVYWYQQSLDQGLQFLIQYYNGEERAKGNILERFSAQQFPDLHSELNLSSLELGDSALYFCASSVGQGQPQHFGDGTRLSIL.

This clonotype was recorded many times. The chain joins TRBV20-1 to TRBJ2-1; TRBD2 might be the D (7 bases). The V gene lost 7 bases and the J gene lost 4 bases, with 17 bases spanning the gap. This CDR3 comprises 14 residues. The germline CDR1 and CDR2 sequences are DFQATT and SNEGSKA (reference sequence). The CDR3 DNA reads TGCAGTGTTACCCGGGGGGCGGGATACAATGAGCAGTTCTTC. It encodes CSVTRGAGYNEQFF.

The sample holds many counts of this clonotype. V and J are TRBV10-2 and TRBJ1-1, with D unresolved. The CDR3 runs to 15 residues. Trimming shortened V by 4 bases and J by 8 bases, and 20 bases separated the two germline ends. From germline, CDR1 is WSHSY and CDR2 SAAADI. The CDR3 DNA reads TGCGCCAGCAGTGCCACAAAGGTCCTCGCCCGGGAAGCTTTCTTT. Its translation: CASSATKVLAREAFF.

This clonotype has at least ten counts. The J gene is TRBJ2-2, the V gene TRBV5-1, with D perhaps matching TRBD1 (6 bases). The germline V and J ends were trimmed by 4 bases and 1 base, with 11 bases remaining between them. The CDR3 is 15 amino acids. Germline V gene lookup returns CDR1 SGHRS and CDR2 YFSETQ. CDR3 bases: TGCGCCAGCAGCGTCGTGGGACAGAACACCGGGGAGCTGTTTTTT. It is translated as CASSVVGQNTGELFF.

This clonotype has a handful of counts. This rearrangement joins TRBV7-9 to TRBJ2-1; 8 bases map to TRBD1. Germline V lookup: CDR1 SEHNR, CDR2 FQNEAQ (reference sequence). Unmatched junction bases numbered 10, after V lost 1 base and J lost 8 bases. The CDR3 is 16 amino acids. The CDR3 sequence: CASSLEFLAGGYEQFF. The CDR3 region has the DNA TGTGCCAGCAGCTTAGAATTCTTAGCAGGGGGCTATGAGCAGTTCTTC.

The chain is built from TRBV14 and TRBJ1-4, with D possibly matching TRBD1 (5 bases). The CDR3 loop spans 17 amino acids. The ends were cut back, 1 base at V and 3 bases at J, with 15 bases in the middle. Germline V CDR1 and CDR2: SGHDN, FVKESK. CDR3 amino acids: CASSQGYSGTPNEKLFF. The CDR3 nucleotides read TGTGCCAGCAGCCAAGGTTATTCCGGGACCCCTAATGAAAAACTGTTTTTT.

This sequence joins TRBV6-1 and TRBJ1-4; possibly TRBD1 for D (5 bases). Germline CDR1 MNHNS, CDR2 SASEGT. CDR3 length: 15 amino acids. Between the trimmed V and J ends, which lost 5 bases and 4 bases, there was a span of 14 bases. The CDR3 is CASSPRRGLNEKLFF. The CDR3 DNA reads TGTGCCAGCAGTCCCAGGAGGGGCCTTAATGAAAAACTGTTTTTT.

This clonotype showed up many times. J is TRBJ2-1 and V is TRBV4-2; D is uncertain. This CDR3 has 15 amino acids. Germline V gene lookup returns CDR1 LGHNA and CDR2 YNFKEQ. The V end was cut by 0 bases, the J end by 8 bases, with 14 bases between. The CDR3 sequence: CASSQDAGQSYEQFF. In nucleotides, the CDR3 is TGTGCCAGCAGCCAAGATGCAGGCCAGTCTTATGAGCAGTTCTTC.

The table lists this clonotype with many counts. V is TRBV10-3 and J is TRBJ2-2, with D possibly being TRBD2 (5 bases). CDR3 length: 13 residues. The germline gives CDR1 ENHRY, CDR2 SYGVKD. The V end lost 10 bases, the J end lost 1 base, and 10 bases lay between the germline ends. As DNA, the CDR3 is TGTGCCACCGGCCGGGAGAACACCGGGGAGCTGTTTTTT. It translates to CATGRENTGELFF.

The chain combines TRBV5-5 with TRBJ2-7, with D possibly being TRBD1 (7 bases). Per the germline V gene, CDR1 is SGHKS and CDR2 is YYEKEE (reference sequence). The CDR3 extends over 12 amino acids. V lost 4 bases, J lost 5 bases, and 10 bases lay in between. CDR3 bases: TGTGCCAGCAGCGCCAGGGGGGACGAGCAGTACTTC. It is translated as CASSARGDEQYF. Using reference TRBV5-5 and TRBJ2-7 for the parts outside the CDR3, the full variable domain is DAGVTQSPTHLIKTRGQQVTLRCSPISGHKSVSWYQQVLGQGPQFIFQYYEKEERGRGNFPDRFSARQFPNYSSELNVNALLLGDSALYLCASSARGDEQYFGPGTRLTVT.

This clonotype has at least ten counts. The V gene is TRBV5-1, the J gene TRBJ2-7; D is unresolved. Trimming removed 0 bases at V and 2 bases at J, with 9 bases between. This CDR3 region has 14 residues. Germline lookup yields CDR1 SGHRS and CDR2 YFSETQ. The CDR3 loop is CASSLDPSTYEQYF. For the CDR3, the DNA is TGCGCCAGCAGCTTGGATCCGTCTACCTACGAGCAGTACTTC.

This clonotype was picked up many times. The V gene is TRBV7-2, the J gene TRBJ2-3; perhaps TRBD2 as D (6 bases). Per germline, CDR1 SGHTA and CDR2 FQGNSA. The CDR3 spans 14 residues. V was trimmed by 2 bases and J by 6 bases, leaving 12 bases between them. Here the CDR3 reads CASSLSSGVDTQYF. For the CDR3, the DNA is TGTGCCAGCAGCTTAAGCTCGGGGGTCGATACGCAGTATTTT.

This clonotype was seen repeatedly, ten times or more. The genes are TRBV29-1 and TRBJ1-1, with D maybe TRBD1 (5 bases). CDR1 and CDR2 from the germline V gene are SQVTM and ANQGSEA. The CDR3 contains 11 residues. V was cut by 8 bases and J by 5 bases, with 12 bases left in between. The CDR3 region has the DNA TGCAGCTGTTGGGGGGGGACTGAAGCTTTCTTT. Protein: CSCWGGTEAFF.

A few counts support this clonotype. This chain links TRBV7-3 with TRBJ2-3, with D hard to call. The CDR3 contains 13 residues. Trimming left V 5 bases short and J 6 bases short, with 12 bases between. Germline V lookup: CDR1 SGHTA, CDR2 FQGTGA. CDR3 nucleotide sequence: TGTGCCAGCAGCGACGGCAGTTTTGATACGCAGTATTTT. Amino acid sequence: CASSDGSFDTQYF.

This clonotype was detected ten times or more. The chain joins TRBV5-1 to TRBJ2-1, with 7 bases fitting TRBD1. V gave up 0 bases and J gave up 3 bases; unmatched junction bases: 3. This CDR3 has 15 amino acids. Germline V gene sequence: CDR1 SGHRS, CDR2 YFSETQ. This CDR3 reads CASSLAQGNYNEQFF. The CDR3 region has the DNA TGCGCCAGCAGCTTGGCACAGGGGAACTACAATGAGCAGTTCTTC.

This chain joins TRBV16 and TRBJ2-7; TRBD2 aligns across 11 bases. The CDR3 is made up of 14 amino acids. The trim removed 5 bases at V and 5 bases at J, leaving 5 bases unmatched. CDR1 and CDR2 from the germline V gene are KGHSY and FQNENV. CDR3: CASSTTSGGNEQYF. In nucleotides, the CDR3 is TGTGCCAGCAGCACCACTAGCGGGGGAAACGAGCAGTACTTC.

This clonotype was seen ten or more times. The gene calls are TRBV4-3 and TRBJ2-1, with D possibly matching TRBD1 (5 bases). V lost 0 bases to trimming and J lost 8 bases, with 11 bases between them. This CDR3 comprises 14 residues. The germline CDR1 and CDR2 sequences are LGHNA and YSLEER. The CDR3 bases are TGCGCCAGCAGCCAAGATCAAACAGGCTATGAGCAGTTCTTC. Translated, it gives CASSQDQTGYEQFF.

This clonotype was counted ten times or more. Germline is not matched at one junction end, which may reflect a read error. As DNA, the CDR3 is TGTGCCAGCAGCGTTAACCTCCTTGGGACTTCCCTTCGTTTC. This gives the protein CASSVNLLGTSLRF. The genes are TRBV7-9 and TRBJ2-1; D may be TRBD2 (6 bases). Germline V gives CDR1 SEHNR, CDR2 FQNEAQ (reference sequence). CDR3 length: 14 residues.

This clonotype was counted ten times or more. The chain joins TRBV5-1 to TRBJ1-2; 8 bases align to TRBD1. Unmatched junction bases numbered 13, after V lost 6 bases and J lost 6 bases. The CDR3 consists of 15 residues. The V gene's germline CDR1 is SGHRS and CDR2 YFSETQ. The CDR3 loop is CASTRERGQGHGYTF. As DNA, the CDR3 is TGCGCCAGCACTAGGGAGAGAGGACAGGGACATGGCTACACCTTC.

This clonotype occurred many times. This chain connects TRBV24-1 to TRBJ1-2; tentatively, D is TRBD1 (5 bases). This CDR3 region has 13 residues. Germline assignment: CDR1 KGHDR and CDR2 SFDVKD. V was pared by 7 bases and J by 4 bases, with 12 bases between. The CDR3 reads CATSEGRVYGYTF. For the CDR3, the DNA is TGTGCCACCAGCGAGGGACGGGTCTATGGCTACACCTTC.

To note about this clonotype: A much more abundant neighbour one base away suggests this may be a read error. The chain joins TRBV5-1 to TRBJ1-1, with D tentatively TRBD1 (5 bases). The CDR3 loop spans 15 amino acids. The V gene's germline CDR1 is SGHRS and CDR2 YFSETQ. The CDR3 region has the DNA TGCGCCGGCAGCGTGGACGCGGAGGGGTACCCTGAAGCTTTCTTT. It is translated as CAGSVDAEGYPEAFF.